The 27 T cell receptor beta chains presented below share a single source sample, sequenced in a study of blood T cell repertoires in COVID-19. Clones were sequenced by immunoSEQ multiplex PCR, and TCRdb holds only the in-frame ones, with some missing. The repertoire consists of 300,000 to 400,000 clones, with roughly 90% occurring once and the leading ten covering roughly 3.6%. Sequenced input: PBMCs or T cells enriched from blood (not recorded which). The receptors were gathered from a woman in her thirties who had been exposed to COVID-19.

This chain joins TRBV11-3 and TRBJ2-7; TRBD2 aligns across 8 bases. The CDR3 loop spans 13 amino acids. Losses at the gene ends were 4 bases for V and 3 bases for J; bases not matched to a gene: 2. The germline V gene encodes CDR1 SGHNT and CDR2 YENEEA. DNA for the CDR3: TGTGCCAGCAGCTCTGCGGGGGGCTACGAGCAGTACTTC. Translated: CASSSAGGYEQYF.

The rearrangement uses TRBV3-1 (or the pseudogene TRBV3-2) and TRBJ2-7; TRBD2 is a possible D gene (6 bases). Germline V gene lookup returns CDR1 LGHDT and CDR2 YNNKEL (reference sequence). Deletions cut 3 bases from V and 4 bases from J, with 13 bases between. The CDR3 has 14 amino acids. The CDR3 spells CASSQRGGKYEQYF. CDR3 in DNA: TGTGCCAGCAGCCAGCGGGGAGGAAAGTACGAGCAGTACTTC.

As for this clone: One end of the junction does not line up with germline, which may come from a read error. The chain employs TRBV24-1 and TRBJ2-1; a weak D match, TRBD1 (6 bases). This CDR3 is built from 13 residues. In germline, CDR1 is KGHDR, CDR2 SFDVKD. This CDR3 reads CATSDLAGGTPLF. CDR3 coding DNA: TGTGCCACCAGTGATTTGGCTGGGGGCACCCCCCTCTTC.

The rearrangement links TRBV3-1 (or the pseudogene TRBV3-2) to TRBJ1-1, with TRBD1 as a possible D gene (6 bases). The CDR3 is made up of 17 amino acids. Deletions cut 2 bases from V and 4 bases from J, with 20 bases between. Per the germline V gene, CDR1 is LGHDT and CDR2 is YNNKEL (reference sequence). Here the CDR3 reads CASSQSGGRGPVTEAFF. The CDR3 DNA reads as TGTGCCAGCAGCCAATCGGGGGGCAGGGGACCGGTCACTGAAGCTTTCTTT.

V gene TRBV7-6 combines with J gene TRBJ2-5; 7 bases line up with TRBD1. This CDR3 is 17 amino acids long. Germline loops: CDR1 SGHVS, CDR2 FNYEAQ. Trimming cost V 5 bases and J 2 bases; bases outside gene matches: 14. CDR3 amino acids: CASSHSAPWTGQETQYF. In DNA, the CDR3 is TGTGCCAGCAGCCACTCGGCTCCCTGGACAGGTCAAGAGACCCAGTACTTC.

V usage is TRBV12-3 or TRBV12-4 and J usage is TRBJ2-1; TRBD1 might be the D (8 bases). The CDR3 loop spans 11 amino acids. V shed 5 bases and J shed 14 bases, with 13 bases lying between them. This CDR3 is CASSTTGGEFF. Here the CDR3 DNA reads TGTGCCAGCAGTACCACAGGGGGGGAGTTCTTC.

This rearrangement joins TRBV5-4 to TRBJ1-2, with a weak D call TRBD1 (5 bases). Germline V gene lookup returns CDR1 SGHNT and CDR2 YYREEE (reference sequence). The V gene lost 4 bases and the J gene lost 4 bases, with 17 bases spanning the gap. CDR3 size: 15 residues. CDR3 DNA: TGTGCCAGCAGCCCGGAGGGGCGCGGTAGCTATGGCTACACCTTC. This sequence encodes CASSPEGRGSYGYTF.

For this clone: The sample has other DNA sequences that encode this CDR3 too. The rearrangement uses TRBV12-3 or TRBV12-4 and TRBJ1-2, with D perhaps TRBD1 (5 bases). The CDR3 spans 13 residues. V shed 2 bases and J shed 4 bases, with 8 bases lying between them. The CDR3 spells CASSLRGGYGYTF. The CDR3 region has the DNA TGTGCCAGCAGTTTAAGGGGTGGCTATGGCTACACCTTC.

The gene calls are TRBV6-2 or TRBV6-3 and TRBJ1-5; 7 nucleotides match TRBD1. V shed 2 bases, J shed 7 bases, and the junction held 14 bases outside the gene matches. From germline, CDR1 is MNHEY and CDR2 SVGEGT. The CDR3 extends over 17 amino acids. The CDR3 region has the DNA TGTGCCAGCAGTTACCTCCTAAGCGAGGGGGCGAGACAGCCCCAGCATTTT. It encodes CASSYLLSEGARQPQHF.

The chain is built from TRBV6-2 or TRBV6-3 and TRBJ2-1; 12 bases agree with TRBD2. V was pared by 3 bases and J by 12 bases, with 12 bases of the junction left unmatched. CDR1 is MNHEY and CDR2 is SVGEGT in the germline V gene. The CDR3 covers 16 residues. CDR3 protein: CASSYPSGGASRGQFF. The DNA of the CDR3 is TGTGCCAGCAGTTATCCTAGCGGGGGGGCCTCCCGGGGGCAGTTCTTC.

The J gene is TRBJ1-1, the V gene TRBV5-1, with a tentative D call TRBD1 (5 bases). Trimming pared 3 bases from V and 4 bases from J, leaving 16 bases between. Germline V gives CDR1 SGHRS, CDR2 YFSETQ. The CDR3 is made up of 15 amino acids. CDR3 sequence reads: CASSSPLRGGTEAFF. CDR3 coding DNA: TGCGCCAGCAGCTCCCCTTTAAGGGGTGGCACTGAAGCTTTCTTT.

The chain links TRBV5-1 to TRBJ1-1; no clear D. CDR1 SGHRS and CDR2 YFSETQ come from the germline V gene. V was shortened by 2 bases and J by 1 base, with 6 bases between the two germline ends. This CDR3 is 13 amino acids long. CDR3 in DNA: TGCGCCAGCAGCTTACAGAGGAACACTGAAGCTTTCTTT. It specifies CASSLQRNTEAFF.

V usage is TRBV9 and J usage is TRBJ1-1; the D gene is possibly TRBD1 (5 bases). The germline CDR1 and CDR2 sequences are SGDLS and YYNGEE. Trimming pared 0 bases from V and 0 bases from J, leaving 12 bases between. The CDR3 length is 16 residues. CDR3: CASSVGIGHLNTEAFF. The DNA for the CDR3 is TGTGCCAGCAGCGTAGGAATAGGACACTTGAACACTGAAGCTTTCTTT. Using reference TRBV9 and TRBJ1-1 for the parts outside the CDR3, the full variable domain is DSGVTQTPKHLITATGQRVTLRCSPRSGDLSVYWYQQSLDQGLQFLIQYYNGEERAKGNILERFSAQQFPDLHSELNLSSLELGDSALYFCASSVGIGHLNTEAFFGQGTRLTVV.

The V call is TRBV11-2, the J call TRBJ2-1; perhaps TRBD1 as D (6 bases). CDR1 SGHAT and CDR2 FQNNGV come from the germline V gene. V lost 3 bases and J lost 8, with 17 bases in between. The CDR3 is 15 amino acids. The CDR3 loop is CASSFQLLQGDEQFF. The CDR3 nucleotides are TGTGCCAGCAGCTTCCAACTCTTACAGGGCGATGAGCAGTTCTTC. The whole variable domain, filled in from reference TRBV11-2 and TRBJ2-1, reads EAGVAQSPRYKIIEKRQSVAFWCNPISGHATLYWYQQILGQGPKLLIQFQNNGVVDDSQLPKDRFSAERLKGVDSTLKIQPAKLEDSAVYLCASSFQLLQGDEQFFGPGTRLTVL.

CDR3 DNA: TGCAGCGTGGAGACAGGGGTCAATGAGCAGTTCTTC. Its translation is CSVETGVNEQFF. The J gene is TRBJ2-1, the V gene TRBV29-1; 8 bases match TRBD1. With 6 bases clipped from V and 6 bases from J, the junction kept 4 bases outside the gene matches. Germline V gene lookup returns CDR1 SQVTM and CDR2 ANQGSEA. The CDR3 is 12 amino acids.

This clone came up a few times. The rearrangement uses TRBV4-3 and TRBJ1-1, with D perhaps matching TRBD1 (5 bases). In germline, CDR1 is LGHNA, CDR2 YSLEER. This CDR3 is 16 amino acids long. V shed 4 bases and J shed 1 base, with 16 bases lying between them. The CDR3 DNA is TGCGCCAGCAGCCGCCATTCAGGGCTTAGGAACACTGAAGCTTTCTTT. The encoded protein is CASSRHSGLRNTEAFF.

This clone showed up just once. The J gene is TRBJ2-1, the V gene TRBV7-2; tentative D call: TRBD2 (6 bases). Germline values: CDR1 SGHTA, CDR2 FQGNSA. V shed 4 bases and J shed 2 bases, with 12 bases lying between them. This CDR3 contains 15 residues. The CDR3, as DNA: TGTGCCAGCAGCTCAGGCCGGGGGACCTACAATGAGCAGTTCTTC. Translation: CASSSGRGTYNEQFF.

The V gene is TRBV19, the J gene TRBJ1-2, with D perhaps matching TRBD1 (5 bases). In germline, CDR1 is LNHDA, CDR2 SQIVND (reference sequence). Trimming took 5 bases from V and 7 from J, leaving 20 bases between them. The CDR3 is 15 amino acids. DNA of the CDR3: TGTGCCAGTAGTCCTAAGGGGTTGGGTTCTGGTGGCTACACCTTC. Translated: CASSPKGLGSGGYTF.

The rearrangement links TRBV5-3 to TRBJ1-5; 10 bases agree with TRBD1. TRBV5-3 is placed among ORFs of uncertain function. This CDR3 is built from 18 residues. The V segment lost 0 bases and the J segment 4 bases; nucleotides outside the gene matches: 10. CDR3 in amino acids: CARSLDRDRGLFNQPQHF. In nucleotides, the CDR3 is TGTGCCAGAAGCTTGGATAGGGACAGGGGCCTTTTTAATCAGCCCCAGCATTTT.

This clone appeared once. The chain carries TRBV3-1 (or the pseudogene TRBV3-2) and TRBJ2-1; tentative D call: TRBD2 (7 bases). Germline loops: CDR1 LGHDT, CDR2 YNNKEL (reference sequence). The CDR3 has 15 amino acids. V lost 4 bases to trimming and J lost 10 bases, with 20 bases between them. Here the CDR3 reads CASSPKRGGAGEQFF. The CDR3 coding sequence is TGTGCCAGCAGCCCCAAAAGGGGGGGGGCTGGGGAGCAGTTCTTC.

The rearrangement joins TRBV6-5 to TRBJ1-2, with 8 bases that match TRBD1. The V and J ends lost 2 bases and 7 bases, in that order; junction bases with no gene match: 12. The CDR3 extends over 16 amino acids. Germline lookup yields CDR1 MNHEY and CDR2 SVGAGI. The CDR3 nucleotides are TGTGCCAGCAGTTACGAACAGACAGGGGTGAGGGGTGGCTACACCTTC. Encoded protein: CASSYEQTGVRGGYTF.

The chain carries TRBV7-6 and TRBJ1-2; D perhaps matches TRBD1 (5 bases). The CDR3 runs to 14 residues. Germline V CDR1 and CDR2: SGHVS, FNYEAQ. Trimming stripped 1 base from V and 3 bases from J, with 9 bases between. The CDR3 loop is CASSLGSRDYGYTF. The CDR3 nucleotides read TGTGCCAGCAGCTTAGGATCCAGGGACTATGGCTACACCTTC.

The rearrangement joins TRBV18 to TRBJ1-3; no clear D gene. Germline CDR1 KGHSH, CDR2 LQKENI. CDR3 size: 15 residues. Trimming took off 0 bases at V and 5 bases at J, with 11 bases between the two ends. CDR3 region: CASSPPNVQRNTIYF. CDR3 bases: TGTGCCAGCTCACCACCGAATGTACAGCGAAACACCATATATTTT.

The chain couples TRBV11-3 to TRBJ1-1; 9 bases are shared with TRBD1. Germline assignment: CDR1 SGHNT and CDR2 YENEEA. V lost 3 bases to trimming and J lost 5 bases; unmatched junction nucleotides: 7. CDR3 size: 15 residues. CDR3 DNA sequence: TGTGCCAGCAGCTTTGACGGGACAGGGCGGACTGAAGCTTTCTTT. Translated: CASSFDGTGRTEAFF.

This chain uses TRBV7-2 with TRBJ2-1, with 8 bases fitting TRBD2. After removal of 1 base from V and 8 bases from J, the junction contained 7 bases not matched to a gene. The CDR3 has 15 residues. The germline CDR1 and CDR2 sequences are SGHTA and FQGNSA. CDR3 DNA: TGTGCCAGCAGCTTAGAAAGTAGCGGGGCCTATGAGCAGTTCTTC. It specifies CASSLESSGAYEQFF.

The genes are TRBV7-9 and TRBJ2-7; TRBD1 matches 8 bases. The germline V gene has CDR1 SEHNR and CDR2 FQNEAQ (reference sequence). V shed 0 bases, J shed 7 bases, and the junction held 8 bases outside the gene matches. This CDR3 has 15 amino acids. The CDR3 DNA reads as TGTGCCAGCAGCTTAGCGTTCAGGGGGCGAGGAGAGCAGTACTTC. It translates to CASSLAFRGRGEQYF.

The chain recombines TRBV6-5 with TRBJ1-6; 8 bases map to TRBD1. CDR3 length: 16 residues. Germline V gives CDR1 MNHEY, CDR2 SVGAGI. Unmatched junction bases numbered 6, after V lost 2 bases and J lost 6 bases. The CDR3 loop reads CASSYLRGQVNSPLHF. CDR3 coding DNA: TGTGCCAGCAGTTACCTCAGGGGACAGGTTAATTCACCCCTCCACTTT.